This is a list of T cell receptor beta chains from one sample in a study of blood T cell repertoires in COVID-19. Data came from immunoSEQ multiplex PCR; TCRdb stores just in-frame clones and leaves some out. There are 300,000 or so clones in the sample; around 90% occur only once, and 1.3% lies in the top ten. The sequencing input was peripheral blood. The receptors here all came from a man aged 65 to 79 with acute or convalescent COVID-19. CDR3s include the opening cysteine and the closing phenylalanine or tryptophan. The D gene is left open where the match is weak. Clone size is given for some rows only: seen once, a few or many times, or a class if the clone is expanded.

v_gene	d_gene	abundance	j_gene	CDR3aa	CDR3nt
TRBV7-2	TRBD2	-	TRBJ2-3	CASSAGLDWGDTQYF	TGTGCCAGCAGCGCCGGACTAGATTGGGGAGATACGCAGTATTTT
TRBV28	TRBD1	-	TRBJ2-7	CASSFNRGYEQYF	TGTGCCAGCAGTTTCAACAGGGGCTACGAGCAGTACTTC
TRBV6-6	TRBD2	-	TRBJ2-2	CASSRLAGSSNTGELFF	TGTGCCAGCAGTCGACTAGCGGGATCCTCAAACACCGGGGAGCTGTTTTTT
TRBV19	-	once	TRBJ2-7	CASSTGTLYEQYF	TGTGCCAGTAGCACCGGGACACTCTACGAGCAGTACTTC
TRBV7-6	TRBD2	-	TRBJ2-2	CASSSPGGLLTGELFF	TGTGCCAGCAGCTCACCGGGGGGACTCCTCACCGGGGAGCTGTTTTTT
TRBV4-3	TRBD2	-	TRBJ2-1	CASSQDGAGGLNEQFF	TGCGCCAGCAGCCAAGATGGAGCGGGGGGGCTAAACGAGCAGTTCTTC
TRBV6-2/TRBV6-3	-	-	TRBJ2-3	CASSPVGQPDTQYF	TGTGCCAGCAGTCCAGTGGGGCAACCAGATACGCAGTATTTT
TRBV3-1/TRBV3-2	-	-	TRBJ1-2	CASSQLSDYGYTF	TGTGCCAGCAGCCAACTCAGTGACTATGGCTACACCTTC
TRBV9	TRBD2	-	TRBJ2-2	CASSWGLAGAGTGELFF	TGTGCCAGCAGCTGGGGTCTAGCGGGAGCAGGGACCGGGGAGCTGTTTTTT
TRBV7-6	TRBD2	-	TRBJ2-1	CASSSGELAGNEQFF	TGTGCCAGCAGCTCCGGGGAACTAGCGGGAAATGAGCAGTTCTTC
TRBV27	TRBD1	-	TRBJ2-7	CASSFRTGDSYEQYF	TGTGCCAGCAGTTTTCGGACAGGGGACTCCTACGAGCAGTACTTC
TRBV28	-	-	TRBJ1-5	CASTWTGGSNQPQHF	TGTGCCAGCACTTGGACTGGAGGTAGCAATCAGCCCCAGCATTTT
TRBV5-1	TRBD1	-	TRBJ1-2	CASSPGQGGYGYTF	TGCGCCAGCAGCCCGGGACAGGGAGGATATGGCTACACCTTC
TRBV4-3	TRBD1	-	TRBJ1-1	CASSRLGQGRTEAFF	TGCGCCAGCAGCCGACTTGGACAGGGACGCACTGAAGCTTTCTTT
TRBV28	-	-	TRBJ1-2	CASSLQSYGYTF	TGTGCCAGCAGTCTACAGAGCTATGGCTACACCTTC
TRBV14	-	once	TRBJ1-2	CARLGPSNYGYTF	TGTGCCAGGTTGGGGCCCTCTAACTATGGCTACACCTTC
TRBV4-2	TRBD2	-	TRBJ2-2	CASSQGTLAGGITGELFF	TGTGCCAGCAGCCAGGGAACCTTAGCGGGAGGGATCACCGGGGAGCTGTTTTTT
TRBV9	TRBD2	-	TRBJ2-3	CASSVSGGIDTQYF	TGTGCCAGCAGCGTAAGCGGGGGCATAGATACGCAGTATTTT
TRBV6-5	TRBD1	-	TRBJ2-7	CASLGTGIVEQYF	TGTGCCAGTCTTGGGACAGGGATCGTCGAGCAGTACTTC
TRBV7-8	TRBD1	-	TRBJ1-3	CASSLEAGGRNTIYF	TGTGCCAGCAGCTTAGAAGCAGGGGGAAGAAACACCATATATTTT
TRBV5-1	TRBD2	-	TRBJ2-7	CASSQGLAGDQYEQYF	TGCGCCAGCAGCCAGGGACTAGCGGGTGACCAATACGAGCAGTACTTC
TRBV5-4	TRBD1	-	TRBJ2-7	CASSFPGTGFYEQYF	TGTGCCAGCAGCTTCCCCGGGACAGGGTTCTACGAGCAGTACTTC
TRBV6-5	TRBD1	-	TRBJ1-4	CASKTWGQGNEKLFF	TGTGCCAGCAAAACCTGGGGACAGGGTAATGAAAAACTGTTTTTT
TRBV7-8	-	-	TRBJ1-1	CASSLALLTGVGVFGTEAFF	TGTGCCAGCAGCTTAGCGCTGTTAACCGGGGTTGGGGTTTTCGGCACTGAAGCTTTCTTT
TRBV5-1	TRBD1	few	TRBJ1-2	CASSPGTGGSNELVNYGYTF	TGCGCCAGCAGCCCCGGGACAGGGGGCTCGAACGAGTTGGTTAACTATGGCTACACCTTC
TRBV27	-	once	TRBJ2-5	CASRATPWYQETQYF	TGTGCCAGCAGGGCGACACCTTGGTACCAAGAGACCCAGTACTTC
TRBV7-2	-	-	TRBJ1-2	CASSSDRGYGYTF	TGTGCCAGCAGCTCGGACAGAGGCTATGGCTACACCTTC
TRBV27	TRBD1	-	TRBJ2-5	CDPDRGRGETQYF	TGTGACCCGGACAGGGGGCGAGGGGAGACCCAGTACTTC
TRBV6-2/TRBV6-3	-	-	TRBJ1-2	CASSHGGASNYGYTF	TGTGCCAGCAGCCATGGCGGGGCCTCTAACTATGGCTACACCTTC
TRBV5-1	TRBD1	once	TRBJ2-5	CASSLDYRGETQYF	TGCGCCAGCAGCTTGGATTACAGGGGAGAGACCCAGTACTTC
TRBV7-2	TRBD1	-	TRBJ1-6	CASSRKQGAISPLHF	TGTGCCAGCAGCAGAAAACAGGGGGCGATTTCACCCCTCCACTTT
TRBV5-1	-	-	TRBJ2-1	CASSTAPVTDNEQFF	TGCGCCAGCAGCACGGCACCTGTAACAGACAATGAGCAGTTCTTC
TRBV2	-	-	TRBJ2-1	CASSLRTSGSYNEQFF	TGTGCCAGCAGTCTGAGGACATCTGGCTCCTACAATGAGCAGTTCTTC
TRBV29-1	-	-	TRBJ1-2	CSVGSGQGPNYGYTF	TGCAGCGTTGGTAGCGGGCAGGGGCCTAACTATGGCTACACCTTC
TRBV11-2	TRBD2	-	TRBJ2-7	CATSPSGNYEQYF	TGTGCCACCTCACCTAGCGGGAACTACGAGCAGTACTTC
TRBV9	-	-	TRBJ1-6	CASSPGQSYNSPLHF	TGTGCCAGCAGCCCAGGACAGTCTTATAATTCACCCCTCCACTTT
TRBV9	TRBD2	-	TRBJ2-3	CASSVAASGMGTDTQYF	TGTGCCAGCAGCGTAGCGGCTAGCGGGATGGGCACAGATACGCAGTATTTT
TRBV15	-	-	TRBJ2-3	CATSRDKGPDTQYF	TGTGCCACCAGCAGAGATAAGGGGCCAGATACGCAGTATTTT
TRBV7-2	TRBD2	-	TRBJ2-7	CASSLADGRGYEQYF	TGTGCCAGCAGCTTAGCTGACGGGAGGGGGTACGAGCAGTACTTC
TRBV4-3	TRBD1	-	TRBJ1-6	CASSQEWGQRGSPLHF	TGCGCCAGCAGCCAAGAATGGGGACAGAGGGGTTCACCCCTCCACTTT
TRBV28	TRBD1	-	TRBJ1-6	CASSSDADRGTYNSPLHF	TGTGCCAGCAGTTCCGACGCTGACAGGGGCACCTATAATTCACCCCTCCACTTT
TRBV3-1/TRBV3-2	-	once	TRBJ1-2	CASSQAGNYGYTF	TGTGCCAGCAGCCAAGCGGGAAACTATGGCTACACCTTC
TRBV6-1	TRBD1	-	TRBJ2-1	CASSEGPGQGGNEQFF	TGTGCCAGCAGTGAAGGTCCGGGACAGGGTGGCAATGAGCAGTTCTTC
TRBV7-2	TRBD2	-	TRBJ2-1	CASSLWTSGGSSYNEQFF	TGTGCCAGCAGCTTGTGGACTAGCGGGGGAAGCTCCTACAATGAGCAGTTCTTC
TRBV7-9	TRBD2	few	TRBJ2-1	CASNLLARRGNEQFF	TGTGCCAGCAACCTACTAGCGAGGCGGGGCAATGAGCAGTTCTTC
TRBV5-4	TRBD1	once	TRBJ2-5	CASSFKTGEETQYF	TGTGCCAGCAGCTTTAAAACAGGGGAAGAGACCCAGTACTTC
TRBV14	-	-	TRBJ2-6	CASSQDIDTSGANVLTF	TGTGCCAGCAGCCAAGATATTGACACATCTGGGGCCAACGTCCTGACTTTC
TRBV15	TRBD1	-	TRBJ1-2	CATSREGTGPGYTF	TGTGCCACCAGCAGGGAGGGGACAGGGCCGGGCTACACCTTC